Included here is one T cell receptor (beta chain) sequence, with context. Its target is not known. The data were obtained in a study of T cell responses to AZD1222 COVID-19 vaccine. Study-level points and caveats: Donors were chiefly white British, with a greater number of females, and clonal diversity was perhaps underestimated.

Produced via immunoSEQ multiplex PCR; TCRdb's table is partial and in-frame only. The table records about 140,000 clones, 90% to 95% of them present only once. This CDR3 is built from 17 residues. With 5 bases clipped from V and 1 base from J, the junction kept 12 bases outside the gene matches. Germline CDR1 MNHEY, CDR2 SVGEGT. This chain connects TRBV6-2 or TRBV6-3 to TRBJ2-7; TRBD1 matches 9 bases. The sample here was peripheral blood, taken after recovery from COVID-19. The clonotype was recovered from an adult who had recovered from COVID-19. The DNA for the CDR3 is TGTGCCAGCAGTACACCCCTCACAGGGGGCCTTTCCTACGAGCAGTACTTC. Its translation is CASSTPLTGGLSYEQYF.